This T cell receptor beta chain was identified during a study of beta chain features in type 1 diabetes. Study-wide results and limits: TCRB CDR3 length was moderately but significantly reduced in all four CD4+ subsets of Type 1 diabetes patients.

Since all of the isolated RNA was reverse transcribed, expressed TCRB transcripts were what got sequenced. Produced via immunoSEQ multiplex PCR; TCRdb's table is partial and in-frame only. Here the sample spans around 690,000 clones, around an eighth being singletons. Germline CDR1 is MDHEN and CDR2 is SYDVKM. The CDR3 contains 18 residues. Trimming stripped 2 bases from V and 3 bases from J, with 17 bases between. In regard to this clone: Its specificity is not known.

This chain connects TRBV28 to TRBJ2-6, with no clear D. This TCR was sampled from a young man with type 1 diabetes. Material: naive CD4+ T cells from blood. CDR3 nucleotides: TGTGCCAGCAGTTTACTACGTACTTGGGTGTATGGGGCCAACGTCCTGACTTTC. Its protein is CASSLLRTWVYGANVLTF.